The 18 T cell receptor beta chains reported below all come from one sample, sequenced in a study of T cell responses to AZD1222 COVID-19 vaccine. Data came from immunoSEQ multiplex PCR; TCRdb stores just in-frame clones and leaves some out. The sample has under 140,000 clones; about four fifths are singletons. The sequencing here drew on peripheral blood, taken on day 0 of AZD1222 vaccination. These receptors came from an adult in good health.

This clone was counted a few times. The chain combines TRBV30 with TRBJ2-1; D perhaps matches TRBD2 (6 bases). This CDR3 has 12 amino acids. The germline V gene has CDR1 GTSNPN and CDR2 SVGIG (reference sequence). V was cut by 4 bases and J by 10 bases, with 14 bases left in between. CDR3 DNA: TGTGCCTGGACCATGTTTAGCGGCGAGCAGTTCTTC. Its translation is CAWTMFSGEQFF.

The chain carries TRBV6-5 and TRBJ1-3; perhaps TRBD1 as D (6 bases). Germline V lookup: CDR1 MNHEY, CDR2 SVGAGI. The CDR3 covers 15 residues. V lost 6 bases to trimming and J lost 6 bases, with 18 bases between them. CDR3 DNA: TGTGCCAGCAGCCAAACTGCGGCGGGGGCAAACACCATATATTTT. This gives the protein CASSQTAAGANTIYF.

This clone has just a few counts. The V and J genes are TRBV19 and TRBJ2-5; 11 bases map to TRBD2. The junction had 0 bases not matched to a gene; V was cut back by 4 bases and J by 2 bases. The CDR3 covers 14 residues. The germline CDR1 and CDR2 sequences are LNHDA and SQIVND (reference sequence). CDR3 coding DNA: TGTGCCAGTAGTAGACTAGCGGGACAAGAGACCCAGTACTTC. Translating gives CASSRLAGQETQYF.

This clone has a handful of counts. Other DNA sequences in the sample encode the same CDR3. The V gene is TRBV5-1, the J gene TRBJ1-5; D perhaps matches TRBD1 (5 bases). Germline V gives CDR1 SGHRS, CDR2 YFSETQ. Trimming took off 0 bases at V and 8 bases at J, with 9 bases between the two ends. CDR3 length: 13 amino acids. This CDR3 is CASSLGGGEPQHF. The DNA for the CDR3 is TGCGCCAGCAGCTTGGGGGGAGGGGAGCCCCAGCATTTT.

This chain links TRBV4-1 with TRBJ2-1, with 10 bases lining up with TRBD2. CDR3 size: 17 residues. The V and J ends lost 1 base and 7 bases, in that order; junction bases with no gene match: 10. Germline V gene lookup returns CDR1 MGHRA and CDR2 YSYEKL. As DNA, the CDR3 is TGCGCCAGCAGCCAAGGGTTCGCTAGCGGGAGAGGGAATGAGCAGTTCTTC. It yields the protein CASSQGFASGRGNEQFF.

This clone was observed a handful of times. The V and J genes are TRBV2 and TRBJ2-1; 8 bases are shared with TRBD2. The CDR3 runs to 14 residues. CDR1 SNHLY and CDR2 FYNNEI come from the germline V gene. After removal of 6 bases from V and 9 bases from J, the junction contained 10 bases not matched to a gene. CDR3 DNA: TGTGCCAGCAGCGGGAGGGCCTTCGGCGGTGAGCAGTTCTTC. Residues: CASSGRAFGGEQFF.

The rearrangement links TRBV7-2 to TRBJ1-2; D is possibly TRBD1 (6 bases). This CDR3 has 14 residues. CDR1 and CDR2 (germline): SGHTA, FQGNSA. Trimming removed 0 bases from V and 8 bases from J, with 13 bases in between. In DNA form, the CDR3 reads TGTGCCAGCAGCTTAGCGAACCCAGGGGCCGGCTACACCTTC. Translation gives CASSLANPGAGYTF.

V is TRBV7-2 and J is TRBJ1-4; tentative D call: TRBD1 (5 bases). The CDR3 runs 12 residues. Trimming removed 5 bases at V and 15 bases at J, with 16 bases between. The germline CDR1 and CDR2 sequences are SGHTA and FQGNSA. CDR3 in DNA: TGTGCCAGCAGCCGTGACAGTTCGATGATGTTTTTT. This gives the protein CASSRDSSMMFF.

The sample holds a few counts of this clone. This CDR3 is also generated by other DNA sequences in the sample. V and J are TRBV7-2 and TRBJ2-2; TRBD2 aligns across 9 bases. The CDR3 is 15 residues long. Germline V gene lookup returns CDR1 SGHTA and CDR2 FQGNSA. V lost 4 bases and J lost 1; bases outside the gene matches: 1. This CDR3 reads CASSSTSGNTGELFF. CDR3 bases: TGTGCCAGCAGCTCGACTAGCGGGAACACCGGGGAGCTGTTTTTT. The full variable domain, with the rest looked up from reference TRBV7-2 and TRBJ2-2, is GAGVSQSPSNKVTEKGKDVELRCDPISGHTALYWYRQSLGQGLEFLIYFQGNSAPDKSGLPSDRFSAERTGGSVSTLTIQRTQQEDSAVYLCASSSTSGNTGELFFGEGSRLTVL.

CDR3 bases: TGTGCCAGCAGCTTAGCGTTTATGGACGACATTCAGTACTTC. Its protein product is CASSLAFMDDIQYF. This chain links TRBV7-2 with TRBJ2-4; D is uncertain. In germline, CDR1 is SGHTA, CDR2 FQGNSA. The CDR3 runs to 14 residues. Trimming stripped 0 bases from V and 8 bases from J, with 11 bases between.

The chain combines TRBV6-5 with TRBJ2-3, with 7 bases that match TRBD1. V lost 6 bases and J lost 7; bases outside the gene matches: 7. The CDR3 is made up of 13 amino acids. CDR1 is MNHEY and CDR2 is SVGAGI in the germline V gene. As DNA, the CDR3 is TGTGCCAGCAGCGGACAGGTTGTTAATACGCAGTATTTT. It specifies CASSGQVVNTQYF.

This clone appeared a single time. The chain joins TRBV18 to TRBJ2-1; D unclear. Trimming removed 0 bases from V and 3 bases from J, with 6 bases in between. The CDR3 is 14 residues long. Per the germline V gene, CDR1 is KGHSH and CDR2 is LQKENI. The CDR3 spells CASSPPGIYNEQFF. CDR3 in DNA: TGTGCCAGCTCACCACCGGGGATCTACAATGAGCAGTTCTTC.

This clone was found a few times. The chain's CDR3 is CASSLYQGARHYGYTF. For the CDR3, the DNA is TGTGCCAGCAGTCTCTATCAGGGGGCGCGACACTATGGCTACACCTTC. The V call is TRBV5-6, the J call TRBJ1-2; the match to TRBD1 covers 8 bases. This CDR3 spans 16 amino acids. Germline-derived CDR1 and CDR2 are SGHDT and YYEEEE. After removal of 5 bases from V and 3 bases from J, the junction contained 12 bases not matched to a gene.

The chain joins TRBV28 to TRBJ2-7, with 9 bases aligning to TRBD1. The CDR3 length is 16 residues. After removal of 1 base from V and 3 bases from J, the junction contained 7 bases not matched to a gene. Germline-derived CDR1 and CDR2 are MDHEN and SYDVKM. The CDR3 DNA follows: TGTGCCAGCAGTTTATTTGGGACAGGGACTTTCTACGAGCAGTACTTC. This sequence encodes CASSLFGTGTFYEQYF.

This chain links TRBV27 with TRBJ2-7, with 7 bases matching TRBD1. This CDR3 spans 12 amino acids. Germline CDR1 MNHEY, CDR2 SMNVEV (reference sequence). V shed 4 bases, J shed 4 bases, and the junction held 1 base outside the gene matches. This CDR3 reads CASSSDRYEQYF. DNA of the CDR3: TGTGCCAGCAGTTCGGACAGGTACGAGCAGTACTTC.

V gene TRBV27 combines with J gene TRBJ2-7; 8 positions match TRBD1. Germline V gene data show CDR1 as MNHEY and CDR2 as SMNVEV (reference sequence). The CDR3 covers 14 residues. The J segment lost 0 bases and the V segment lost 8 bases, leaving 6 bases of the junction unmatched. CDR3 nucleotide sequence: TGTGCCAGCTATAGACAGGGGAGCTCCTACGAGCAGTACTTC. It yields the protein CASYRQGSSYEQYF.

The gene calls are TRBV10-3 and TRBJ1-1, with 7 positions matching TRBD1. V was clipped by 8 bases and J by 1 base; unmatched bases: 7. Per germline, CDR1 ENHRY and CDR2 SYGVKD. The length of the CDR3 is 14 residues. The CDR3 nucleotides are TGTGCCATCCGGGGGGGACAGTCGAACACTGAAGCTTTCTTT. Translation gives CAIRGGQSNTEAFF.

J is TRBJ1-2 and V is TRBV11-2, with D maybe TRBD1 (6 bases). The V gene lost 4 bases and the J gene lost 8 bases, with 14 bases spanning the gap. Looked up from germline, CDR1 is SGHAT and CDR2 is FQNNGV. The CDR3 extends over 13 amino acids. CDR3 nucleotide sequence: TGTGCCAGCAGCTCAGGGGTAGGTGGCGGCTACACCTTC. Protein: CASSSGVGGGYTF.